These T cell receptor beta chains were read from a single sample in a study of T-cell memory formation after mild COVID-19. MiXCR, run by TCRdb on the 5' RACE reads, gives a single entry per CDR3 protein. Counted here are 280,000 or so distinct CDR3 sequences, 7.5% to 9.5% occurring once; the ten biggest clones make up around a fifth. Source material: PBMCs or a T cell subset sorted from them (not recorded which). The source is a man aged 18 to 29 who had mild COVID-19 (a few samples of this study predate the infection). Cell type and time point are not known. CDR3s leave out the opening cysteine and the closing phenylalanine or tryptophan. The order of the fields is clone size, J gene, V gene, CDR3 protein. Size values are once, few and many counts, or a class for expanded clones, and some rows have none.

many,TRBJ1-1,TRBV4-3,ASSQAAGQTEAF
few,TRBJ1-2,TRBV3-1,ASSHLAGEGYT
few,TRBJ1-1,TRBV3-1,ASSQWGRTEAF
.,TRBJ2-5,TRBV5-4,ASSPSGGEFQETQY
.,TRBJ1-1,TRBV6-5,ASGRAGGLNTEAF
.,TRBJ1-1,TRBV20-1,SAQGGVNTEAF
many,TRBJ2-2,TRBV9,ASSPRGRANTGELF
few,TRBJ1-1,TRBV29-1,SVGMNTEAF
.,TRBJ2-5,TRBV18,ASSPDQAETQY
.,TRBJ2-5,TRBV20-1,SAREWGQGRGETQY
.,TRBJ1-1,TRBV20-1,SASRGLVTEAF
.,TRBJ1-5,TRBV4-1,ASSQEEGQPQH
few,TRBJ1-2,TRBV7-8,ASSFRSDGYT
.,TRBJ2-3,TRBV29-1,SVVPSGTQY
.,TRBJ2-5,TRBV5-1,ASRWRRGETQY
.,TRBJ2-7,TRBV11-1,ASSKTSGGSYEQY
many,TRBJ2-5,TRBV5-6,ASSSLAGETQY
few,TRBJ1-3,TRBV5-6,ASSQGRSTTIY
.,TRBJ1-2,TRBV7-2,ASSGGLGRLYGYT
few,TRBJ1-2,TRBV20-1,SASGGTGVVNYGYT
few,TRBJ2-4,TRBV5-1,ASSPTGTDNIQY
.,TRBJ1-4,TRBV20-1,SAKRENRGLLSTNEKLF
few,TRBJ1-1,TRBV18,ASSPDRDNTEAF
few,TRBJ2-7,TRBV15,ATSRDRARVSYEQY
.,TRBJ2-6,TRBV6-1,ASSEAGLGNSGANVLT
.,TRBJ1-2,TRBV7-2,ASSLEQFSGGYT
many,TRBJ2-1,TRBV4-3,ASSRSLTGAYNEQF
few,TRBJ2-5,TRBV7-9,ASSSDTQETQY
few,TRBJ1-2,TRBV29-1,SVAPRQGGNYGYT
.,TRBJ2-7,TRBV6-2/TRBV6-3,ASSTGSWHLDEQY
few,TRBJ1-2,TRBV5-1,ASSIQGQANYGYT
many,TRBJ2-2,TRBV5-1,ASSPDPNTGELF
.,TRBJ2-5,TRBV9,ASSGSGTKEIQY
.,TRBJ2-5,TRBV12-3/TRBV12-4,ASSFGTGVTEETQY
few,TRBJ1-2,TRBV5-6,ASSHRTLREGYT
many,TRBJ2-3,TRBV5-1,ASSLQRPDTQY
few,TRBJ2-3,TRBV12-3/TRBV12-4,ASSPSGVPQY
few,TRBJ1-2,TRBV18,ASSPSEWDSHYGYT
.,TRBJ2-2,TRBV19,ASSIVRGAGELF
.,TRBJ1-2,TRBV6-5,ASSYSRDGLGGYT
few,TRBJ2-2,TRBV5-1,ASSLNPLAGNTGELF
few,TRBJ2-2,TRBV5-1,ASSLFSDTGELF
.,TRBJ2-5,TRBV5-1,ASRDRAQGETQY
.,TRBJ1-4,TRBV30,ALSPQFGEKLF
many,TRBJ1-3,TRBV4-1,ASSPSGNTIY
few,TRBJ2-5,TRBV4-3,ASSQVGGSETQY
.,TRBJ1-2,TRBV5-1,ASNPLGQGPYT
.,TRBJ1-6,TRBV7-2,ASSDQGSSYNSPLH
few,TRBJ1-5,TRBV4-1,ASSQDEDRGPRPQH
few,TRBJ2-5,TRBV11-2,ASSLDLHSETQY
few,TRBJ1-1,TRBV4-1,ASSPNQGPTEAF
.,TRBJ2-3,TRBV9,ASSRGVESTDTQY
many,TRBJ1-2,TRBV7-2,ASSSLMNPGTGGAYGYT
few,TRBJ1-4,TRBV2,ASSPGIPEKLF
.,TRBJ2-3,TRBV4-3,ASSERGGAADTQY
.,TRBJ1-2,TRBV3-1,ASSQENSYGYT
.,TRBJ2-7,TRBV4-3,ASSHGKGAGEQY